This TCR beta chain derives from a study of cytomegalovirus exposure and HLA in healthy donors. The CDR3 sequence is 16 residues long. From germline, CDR1 is SGHRS and CDR2 YFSETQ. Trimming cost V 1 base and J 0 bases, with 10 bases left between them. PCR primers comprised 60 Vbeta and 13 Jbeta primers. Profiling relied on immunoSEQ multiplex PCR, and the TCRdb table lists in-frame clones only, not all of them. The sample gives tens of thousands of clones, 85% to 95% of which show up once; under 3.5% is in the top ten. Findings of the study overall: An Asian-associated ancestry cluster reportedly showed fewer N-insertions than the roughly 600-donor mean in a later analysis.

As to this clone: Its target is not known.

Sequenced material: PBMCs. The genes are TRBV5-1 and TRBJ1-4; D possibly corresponds to TRBD1 (6 bases). The sequence was obtained from a young woman in good health and CMV-seronegative. The CDR3 nucleotides read TGCGCCAGCAGCTTGACTAGGACAGCAACTAATGAAAAACTGTTTTTT. The encoded protein is CASSLTRTATNEKLFF.